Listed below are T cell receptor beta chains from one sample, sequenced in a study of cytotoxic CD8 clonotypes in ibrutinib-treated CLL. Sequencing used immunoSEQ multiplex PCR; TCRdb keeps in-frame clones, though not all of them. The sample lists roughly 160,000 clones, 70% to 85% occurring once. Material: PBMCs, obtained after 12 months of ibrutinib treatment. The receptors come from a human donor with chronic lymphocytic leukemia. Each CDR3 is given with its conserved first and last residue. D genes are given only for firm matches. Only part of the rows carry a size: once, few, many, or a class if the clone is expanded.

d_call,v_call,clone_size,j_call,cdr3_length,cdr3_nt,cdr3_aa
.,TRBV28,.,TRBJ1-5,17,TGTGCCAGCAGTTTCGCCGGGACCAAGATATCCAATCAGCCCCAGCATTTT,CASSFAGTKISNQPQHF
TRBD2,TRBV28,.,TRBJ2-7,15,TGTGCCAGCAGGTTAGCGGGGGGGGACACCTACGAGCAGTACTTC,CASRLAGGDTYEQYF
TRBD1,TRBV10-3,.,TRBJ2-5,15,TGTGCCATCAGGCCGGGACAGAGCAACCAAGAGACCCAGTACTTC,CAIRPGQSNQETQYF
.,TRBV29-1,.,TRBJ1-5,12,TGCAGCGTTGATCACGGGGCGGGCGCCCAGCATTTT,CSVDHGAGAQHF
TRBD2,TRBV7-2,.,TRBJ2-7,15,TGTGCCAGCAGCCCTGGACTAGCGGGGGGGCCCTGGCAGTACTTC,CASSPGLAGGPWQYF
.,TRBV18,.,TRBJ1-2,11,TGTGCCAGCTCACCGATGGATGGCTACACCTTC,CASSPMDGYTF
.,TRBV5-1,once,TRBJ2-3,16,TGCGCCAGCAGCGCCGGGACGGCTTCTAGCACAGATACGCAGTATTTT,CASSAGTASSTDTQYF
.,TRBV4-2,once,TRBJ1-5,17,TGTGCCAGCAGCCTTTCGGGACTTTCAAATGGGGATCAGCCCCAGCATTTT,CASSLSGLSNGDQPQHF
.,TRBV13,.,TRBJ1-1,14,TGTGCCACCGAGGGGGGTCGGGGGGCCACTGAAGCTTTCTTT,CATEGGRGATEAFF
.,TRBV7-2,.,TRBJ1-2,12,TGTGCCAGCAGCTCCATTTCCGGAAGCTACACCTTC,CASSSISGSYTF
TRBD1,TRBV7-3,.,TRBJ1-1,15,TGTGCCAGCAGCGCCCAGGGGGCCTATAACACTGAAGCTTTCTTT,CASSAQGAYNTEAFF
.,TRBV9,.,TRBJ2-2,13,TGTGCCAGCAGCGTAGAGGATCCCGGGGAGCTGTTTTTT,CASSVEDPGELFF
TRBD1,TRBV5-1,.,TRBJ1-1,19,TGCGCCAGCAGCAAGCACCCGGGACAGGGGGCATCGGAGAACACTGAAGCTTTCTTT,CASSKHPGQGASENTEAFF
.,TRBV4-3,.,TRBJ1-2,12,TGCGCCAGCCCCGGGACGGGGCAGGGCTACACCTTC,CASPGTGQGYTF
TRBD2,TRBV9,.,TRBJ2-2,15,TGTGCCAGCAGCGTCCTGAGCGGGAGTCACGGGGAGCTGTTTTTT,CASSVLSGSHGELFF
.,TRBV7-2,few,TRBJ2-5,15,TGTGCCAGCAGCTTCGTGCAGGGCGGGCAAGAGACCCAGTACTTC,CASSFVQGGQETQYF
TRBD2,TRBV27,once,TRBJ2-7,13,TGTGCCAGCAGCCTAGCGGGGAGCTACGAGCAGTACTTC,CASSLAGSYEQYF
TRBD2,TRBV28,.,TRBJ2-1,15,TGTGCCAGCAGTATATGGCGGGAGAGAGACAATGAGCAGTTCTTC,CASSIWRERDNEQFF
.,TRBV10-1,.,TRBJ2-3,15,TGCGCCAGCACCAAGGGGGGCCGTAACACAGATACGCAGTATTTT,CASTKGGRNTDTQYF
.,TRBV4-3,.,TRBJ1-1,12,TGCGCCAGCAGGGACCCAGGGACTGAAGCTTTCTTT,CASRDPGTEAFF
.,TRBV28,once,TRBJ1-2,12,TGTGCCAGCAGTTTGGCAGGAGATGGCTACACCTTC,CASSLAGDGYTF
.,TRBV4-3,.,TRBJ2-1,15,TGCGCCAGCAGCCAAGAAGGCGGTTCCTACAATGAGCAGTTCTTC,CASSQEGGSYNEQFF
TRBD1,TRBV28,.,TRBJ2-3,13,TGTGCCAGCAGTTTAAGGGGGCCCGATACGCAGTATTTT,CASSLRGPDTQYF
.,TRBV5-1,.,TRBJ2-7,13,TGCGCCAGCAGCTTGGAGAGTCGGGGCGAGCAGTACTTC,CASSLESRGEQYF
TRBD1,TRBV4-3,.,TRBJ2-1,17,TGCGCCAGCAGCCAAGATCGACGTCAGGGGGTGAACAATGAGCAGTTCTTC,CASSQDRRQGVNNEQFF
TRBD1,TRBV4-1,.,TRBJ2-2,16,TGCGCCAGCAGCCCTAGGACAGGGCCGAACACCGGGGAGCTGTTTTTT,CASSPRTGPNTGELFF